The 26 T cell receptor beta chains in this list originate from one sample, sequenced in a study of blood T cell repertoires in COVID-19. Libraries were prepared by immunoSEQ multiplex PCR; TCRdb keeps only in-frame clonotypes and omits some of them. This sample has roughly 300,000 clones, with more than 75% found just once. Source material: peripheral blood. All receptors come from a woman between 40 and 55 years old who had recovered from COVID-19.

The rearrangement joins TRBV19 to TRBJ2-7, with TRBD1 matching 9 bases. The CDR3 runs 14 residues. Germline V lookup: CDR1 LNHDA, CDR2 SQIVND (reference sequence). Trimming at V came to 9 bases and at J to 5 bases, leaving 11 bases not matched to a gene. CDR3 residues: CARMIGTGCDEQYF. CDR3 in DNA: TGTGCCAGGATGATTGGGACAGGGTGCGACGAGCAGTACTTC.

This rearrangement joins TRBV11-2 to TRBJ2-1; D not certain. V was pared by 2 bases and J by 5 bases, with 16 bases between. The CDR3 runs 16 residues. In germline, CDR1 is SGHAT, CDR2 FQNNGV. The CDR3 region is CASSLYPRYNNNEQFF. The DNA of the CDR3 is TGTGCCAGCAGCTTATATCCGCGGTACAACAACAATGAGCAGTTCTTC.

DNA of the CDR3: TGTGCCAGCAGTCCTCCCAGGGGGACGGATACGCAGTATTTT. This codes for CASSPPRGTDTQYF. The chain joins TRBV25-1 to TRBJ2-3; 7 bases match TRBD1. The CDR3 extends over 14 amino acids. Germline CDR1 and CDR2: MGHDK and SYGVNS. The ends lost 5 bases at V and 6 bases at J; junction bases unmatched: 8. Based on the CDR3 plus reference TRBV25-1 and TRBJ2-3, the full variable domain is EADIYQTPRYLVIGTGKKITLECSQTMGHDKMYWYQQDPGMELHLIHYSYGVNSTEKGDLSSESTVSRIRTEHFPLTLESARPSHTSQYLCASSPPRGTDTQYFGPGTRLTVL.

The CDR3 loop reads CASSYSISNYRGSQPQHF. Here the CDR3 DNA reads TGTGCCAGCAGTTACTCGATCTCGAATTACAGGGGCTCTCAGCCCCAGCATTTT. This chain connects TRBV6-2 or TRBV6-3 to TRBJ1-5, with 7 bases identical to TRBD1. CDR1 and CDR2 (germline): MNHEY, SVGEGT. The CDR3 extends over 18 amino acids. V trimming: 0 bases; J trimming: 6 bases; junction bases outside the gene matches: 14.

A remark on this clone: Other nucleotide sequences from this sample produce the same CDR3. CDR3 in amino acids: CASSGDSYEQYF. The CDR3 DNA reads TGTGCCAGCAGTGGAGACAGCTACGAGCAGTACTTC. The chain joins TRBV2 to TRBJ2-7, with a possible D match to TRBD1 (5 bases). Germline V gene lookup returns CDR1 SNHLY and CDR2 FYNNEI. The CDR3 is 12 residues long. V lost 4 bases and J 3 bases, leaving 7 bases between the germline ends.

The CDR3 DNA follows: TGTGCCAGTAGTAACTTCGGACAGGGGAAGACTATCACAGATACGCAGTATTTT. Amino acids: CASSNFGQGKTITDTQYF. This sequence joins TRBV19 and TRBJ2-3; 9 positions match TRBD1. The germline V gene encodes CDR1 LNHDA and CDR2 SQIVND (reference sequence). Losses at the gene ends were 4 bases for V and 2 bases for J; bases not matched to a gene: 13. This CDR3 region has 18 residues.

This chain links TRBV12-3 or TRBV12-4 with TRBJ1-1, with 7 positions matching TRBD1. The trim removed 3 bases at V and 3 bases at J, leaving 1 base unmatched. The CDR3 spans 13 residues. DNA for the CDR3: TGTGCCAGCAGTTTGACAGGGCACACTGAAGCTTTCTTT. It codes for CASSLTGHTEAFF.

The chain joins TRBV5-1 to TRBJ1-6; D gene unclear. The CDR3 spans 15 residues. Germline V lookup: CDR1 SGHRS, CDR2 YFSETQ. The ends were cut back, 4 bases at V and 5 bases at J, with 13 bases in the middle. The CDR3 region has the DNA TGCGCCAGCAGCCTTTTGGGAGATAATAATTCACCCCTCCACTTT. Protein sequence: CASSLLGDNNSPLHF.

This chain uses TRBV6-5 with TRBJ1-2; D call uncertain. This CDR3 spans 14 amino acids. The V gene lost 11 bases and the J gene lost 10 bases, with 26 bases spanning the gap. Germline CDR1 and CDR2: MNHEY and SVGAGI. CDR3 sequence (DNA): TGTGCCGGCACCATGAAGCTCGTCGAAGGACTCTACACCTTC. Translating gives CAGTMKLVEGLYTF.

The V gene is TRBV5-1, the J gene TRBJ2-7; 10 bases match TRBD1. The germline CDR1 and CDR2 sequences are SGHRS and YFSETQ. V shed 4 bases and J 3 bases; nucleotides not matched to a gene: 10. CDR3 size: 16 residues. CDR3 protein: CASSTSTGGGIYEQYF. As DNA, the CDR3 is TGCGCCAGCAGCACCTCGACAGGGGGCGGAATCTACGAGCAGTACTTC.

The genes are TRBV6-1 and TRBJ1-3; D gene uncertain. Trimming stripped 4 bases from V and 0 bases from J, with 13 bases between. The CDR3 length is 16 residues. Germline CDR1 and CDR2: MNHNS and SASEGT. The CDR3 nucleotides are TGTGCCAGCAGTGGCACGACTTTCAGCTCTGGAAACACCATATATTTT. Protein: CASSGTTFSSGNTIYF.

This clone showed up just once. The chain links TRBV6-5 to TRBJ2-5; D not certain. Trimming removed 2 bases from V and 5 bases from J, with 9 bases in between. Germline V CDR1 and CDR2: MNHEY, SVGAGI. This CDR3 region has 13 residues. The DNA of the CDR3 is TGTGCCAGCAGTTACCCTAGTTGGGAGACCCAGTACTTC. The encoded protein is CASSYPSWETQYF.

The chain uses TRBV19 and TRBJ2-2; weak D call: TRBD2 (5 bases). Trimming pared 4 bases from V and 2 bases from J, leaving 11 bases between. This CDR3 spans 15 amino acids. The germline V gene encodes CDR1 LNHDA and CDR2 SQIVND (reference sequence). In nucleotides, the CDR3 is TGTGCCAGTAGTAAGAGACTACATAACACCGGGGAGCTGTTTTTT. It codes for CASSKRLHNTGELFF.

The CDR3 spells CASSEAPGQGARFIGERVETQYF. The CDR3 region has the DNA TGCGCCAGCAGTGAGGCCCCGGGACAGGGGGCGCGATTTATTGGGGAACGGGTGGAGACCCAGTACTTC. The gene calls are TRBV10-1 and TRBJ2-5; 12 bases align to TRBD1. Germline trimming cut 2 bases from V and 5 bases from J; bases unmatched to any gene: 27. This CDR3 is 23 amino acids long. CDR1 is WNHNN, CDR2 SYGVQD, per germline (reference sequence).

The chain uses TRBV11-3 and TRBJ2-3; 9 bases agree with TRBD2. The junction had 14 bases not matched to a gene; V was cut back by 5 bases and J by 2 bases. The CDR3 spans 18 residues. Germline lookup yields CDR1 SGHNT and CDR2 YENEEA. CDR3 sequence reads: CASSPRGASGEFTDTQYF. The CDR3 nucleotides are TGTGCCAGCAGCCCCCGAGGGGCTAGCGGGGAATTCACAGATACGCAGTATTTT.

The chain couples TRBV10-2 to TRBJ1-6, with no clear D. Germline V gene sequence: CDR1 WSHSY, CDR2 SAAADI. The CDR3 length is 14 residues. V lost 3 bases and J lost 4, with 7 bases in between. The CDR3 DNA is TGCGCCAGCAGTGATAGACTGTATAATTCACCCCTCCACTTT. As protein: CASSDRLYNSPLHF.

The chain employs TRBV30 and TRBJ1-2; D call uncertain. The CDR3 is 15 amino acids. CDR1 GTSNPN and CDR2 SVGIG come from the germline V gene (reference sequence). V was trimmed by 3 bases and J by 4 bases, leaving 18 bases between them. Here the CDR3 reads CAWRLAGTVGYGYTF. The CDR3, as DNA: TGTGCCTGGAGACTAGCCGGAACAGTCGGCTATGGCTACACCTTC.

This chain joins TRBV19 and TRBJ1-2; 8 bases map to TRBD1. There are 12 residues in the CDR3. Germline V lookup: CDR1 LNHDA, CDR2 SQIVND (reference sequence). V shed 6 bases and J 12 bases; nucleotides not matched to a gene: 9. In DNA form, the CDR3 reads TGTGCCAGTAGAAAGGACAGGGACGGTCACACCTTC. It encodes CASRKDRDGHTF.

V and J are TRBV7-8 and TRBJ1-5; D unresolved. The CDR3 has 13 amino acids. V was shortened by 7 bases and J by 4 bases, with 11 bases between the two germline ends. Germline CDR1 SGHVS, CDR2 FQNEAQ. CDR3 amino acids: CASTRTGNQPQHF. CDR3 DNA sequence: TGTGCCAGCACCCGGACGGGAAATCAGCCCCAGCATTTT.

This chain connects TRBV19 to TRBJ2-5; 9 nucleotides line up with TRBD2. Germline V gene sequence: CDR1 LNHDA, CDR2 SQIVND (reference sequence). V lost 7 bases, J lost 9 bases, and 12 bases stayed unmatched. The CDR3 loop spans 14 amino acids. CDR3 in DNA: TGTGCCAGTAAGACGGAGCGGGGGGCCGGGGCCCAGTACTTC. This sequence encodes CASKTERGAGAQYF.

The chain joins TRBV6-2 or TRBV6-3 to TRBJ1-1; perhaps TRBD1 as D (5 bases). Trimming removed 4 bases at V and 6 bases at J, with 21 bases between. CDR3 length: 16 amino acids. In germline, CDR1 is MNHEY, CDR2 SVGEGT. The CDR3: CASSFRAPGRISEAFF. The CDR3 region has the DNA TGTGCCAGCAGTTTCCGGGCCCCAGGGAGGATTTCTGAAGCTTTCTTT.

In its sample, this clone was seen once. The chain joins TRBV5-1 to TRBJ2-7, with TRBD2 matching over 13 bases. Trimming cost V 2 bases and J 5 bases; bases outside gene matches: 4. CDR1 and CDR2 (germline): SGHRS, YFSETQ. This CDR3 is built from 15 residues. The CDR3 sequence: CASSLLAGGPHEQYF. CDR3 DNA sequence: TGCGCCAGCAGCTTACTAGCGGGGGGGCCCCACGAGCAGTACTTC.

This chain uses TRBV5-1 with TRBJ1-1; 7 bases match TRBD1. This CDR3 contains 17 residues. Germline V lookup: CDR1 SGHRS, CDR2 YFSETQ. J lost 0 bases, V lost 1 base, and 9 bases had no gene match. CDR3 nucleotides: TGCGCCAGCAGCTTGCCGCAGGGGGGTTCCATGAACACTGAAGCTTTCTTT. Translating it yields CASSLPQGGSMNTEAFF.

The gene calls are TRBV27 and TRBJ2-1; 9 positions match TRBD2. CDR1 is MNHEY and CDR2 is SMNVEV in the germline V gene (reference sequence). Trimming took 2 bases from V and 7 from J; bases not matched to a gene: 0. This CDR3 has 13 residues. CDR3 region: CASSLAGGNEQFF. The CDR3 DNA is TGTGCCAGCAGTTTAGCGGGGGGGAATGAGCAGTTCTTC.

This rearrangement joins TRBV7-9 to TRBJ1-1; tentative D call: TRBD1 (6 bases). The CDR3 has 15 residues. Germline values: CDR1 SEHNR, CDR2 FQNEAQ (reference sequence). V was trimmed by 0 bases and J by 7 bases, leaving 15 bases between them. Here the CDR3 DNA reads TGTGCCAGCAGCTTAGCGTTGCGGGGGCAGAATGAAGCTTTCTTT. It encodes CASSLALRGQNEAFF.

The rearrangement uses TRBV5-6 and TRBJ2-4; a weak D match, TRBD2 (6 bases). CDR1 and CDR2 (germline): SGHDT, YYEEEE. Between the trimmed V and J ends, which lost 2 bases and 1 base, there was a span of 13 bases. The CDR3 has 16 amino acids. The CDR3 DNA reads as TGTGCCAGCAGCTTCACGGACGGGACTGCCAAAAACATTCAGTACTTC. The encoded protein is CASSFTDGTAKNIQYF. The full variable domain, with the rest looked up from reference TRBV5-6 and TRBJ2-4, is DAGVTQSPTHLIKTRGQQVTLRCSPKSGHDTVSWYQQALGQGPQFIFQYYEEEERQRGNFPDRFSGHQFPNYSSELNVNALLLGDSALYLCASSFTDGTAKNIQYFGAGTRLSVL.